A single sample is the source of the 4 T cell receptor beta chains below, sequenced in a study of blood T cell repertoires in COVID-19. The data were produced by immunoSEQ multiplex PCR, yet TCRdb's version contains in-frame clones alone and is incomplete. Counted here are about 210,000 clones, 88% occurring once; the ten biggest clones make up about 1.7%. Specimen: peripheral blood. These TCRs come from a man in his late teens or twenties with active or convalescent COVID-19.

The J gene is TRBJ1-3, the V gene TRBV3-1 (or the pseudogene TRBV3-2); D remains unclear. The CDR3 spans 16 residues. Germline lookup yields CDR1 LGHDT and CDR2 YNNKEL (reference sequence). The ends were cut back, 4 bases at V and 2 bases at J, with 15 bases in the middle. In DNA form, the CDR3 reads TGTGCCAGCAGCCCCTTCGACGGAGAGCCTGGAAACACCATATATTTT. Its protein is CASSPFDGEPGNTIYF.

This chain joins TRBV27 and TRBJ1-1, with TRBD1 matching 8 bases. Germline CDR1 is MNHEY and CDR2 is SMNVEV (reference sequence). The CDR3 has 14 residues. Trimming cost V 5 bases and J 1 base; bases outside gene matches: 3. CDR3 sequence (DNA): TGTGCCAGCAGTCGGACAGGGACGAACACTGAAGCTTTCTTT. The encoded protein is CASSRTGTNTEAFF.

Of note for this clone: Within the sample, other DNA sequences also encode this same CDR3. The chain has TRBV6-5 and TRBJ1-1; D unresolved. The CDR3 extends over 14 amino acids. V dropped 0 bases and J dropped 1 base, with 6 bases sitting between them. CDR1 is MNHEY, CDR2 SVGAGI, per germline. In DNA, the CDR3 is TGTGCCAGCAGTTACTCGCGGGGGAACACTGAAGCTTTCTTT. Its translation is CASSYSRGNTEAFF.

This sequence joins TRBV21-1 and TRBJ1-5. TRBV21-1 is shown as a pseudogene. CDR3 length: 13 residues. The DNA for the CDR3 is TGTGCCAGCAGCCTCCGCCGAGATCAGCCCCAGCATTTT. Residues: CASSLRRDQPQHF.